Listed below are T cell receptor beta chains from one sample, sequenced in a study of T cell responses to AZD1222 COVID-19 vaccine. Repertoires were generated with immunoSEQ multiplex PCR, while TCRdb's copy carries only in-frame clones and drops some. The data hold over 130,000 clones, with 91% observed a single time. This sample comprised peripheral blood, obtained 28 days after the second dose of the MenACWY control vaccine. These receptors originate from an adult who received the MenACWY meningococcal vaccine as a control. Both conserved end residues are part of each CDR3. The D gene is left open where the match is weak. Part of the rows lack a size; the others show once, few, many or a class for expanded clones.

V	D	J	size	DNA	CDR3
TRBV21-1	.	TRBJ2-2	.	TGTGCCAGCCAGGGCCTACAGGGGGCTGTAATCACCGGGGAGCTGTTTTTT	CASQGLQGAVITGELFF
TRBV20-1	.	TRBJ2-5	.	TGCAGTGCTAGTGGCGGGGCAATGTACCAAGAGACCCAGTACTTC	CSASGGAMYQETQYF
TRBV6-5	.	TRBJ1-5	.	TGTGCCATACGCGATGGGGTCAATCAGCCCCAGCATTTT	CAIRDGVNQPQHF
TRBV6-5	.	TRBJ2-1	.	TGTGCCAGCAGTTACTCTGGGGATTCCTACAATGAGCAGTTCTTC	CASSYSGDSYNEQFF
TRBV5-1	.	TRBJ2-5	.	TGCGCCAGCAGCTTGGCGGCTGCCCCAGAGACCCAGTACTTC	CASSLAAAPETQYF
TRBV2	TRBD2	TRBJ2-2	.	TGTGCCAGCAGTGCTATCGGGGGGGCCGGGGAGCTGTTTTTT	CASSAIGGAGELFF
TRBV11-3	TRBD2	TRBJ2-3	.	TGTGCCAGCAGCTTAACCGGGGCGGGAGGCACAGATACGCAGTATTTT	CASSLTGAGGTDTQYF
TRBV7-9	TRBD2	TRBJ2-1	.	TGTGCCAGCAGCTTGGGTCCGGGGAGGGACTACAATGAGCAGTTCTTC	CASSLGPGRDYNEQFF
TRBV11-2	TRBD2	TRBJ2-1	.	TGTGCCAGCAGCTTGGGACTAGGGTCTCTGGTTGAGCAGTTCTTC	CASSLGLGSLVEQFF
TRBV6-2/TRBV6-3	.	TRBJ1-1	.	TGTGCCAGCAGTTCTTCCGACAGGAACACTGAAGCTTTCTTT	CASSSSDRNTEAFF
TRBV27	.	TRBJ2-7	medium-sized	TGTGCCAGCAGTATCACAGGGAGTTGGTACGAGCAGTACTTC	CASSITGSWYEQYF
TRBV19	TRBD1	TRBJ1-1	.	TGTGCCAGTAGTACCCCGGGACAGGGGGCGACCACTGAAGCTTTCTTT	CASSTPGQGATTEAFF
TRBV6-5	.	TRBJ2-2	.	TGTGCCAGCAGGCCTCCGCGGGACACCGGGGAGCTGTTTTTT	CASRPPRDTGELFF
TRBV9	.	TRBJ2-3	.	TGTGCCAGCAGCGGGCGACCTAGCACAGATACGCAGTATTTT	CASSGRPSTDTQYF
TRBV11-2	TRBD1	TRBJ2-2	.	TGTGCCAGCACGAGGAGGGACAGGAGGGACACCGGGGAGCTGTTTTTT	CASTRRDRRDTGELFF
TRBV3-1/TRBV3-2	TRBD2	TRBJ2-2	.	TGTGCCAGCAGCCAAGGACTAGCGGGAGGTGGGACCGGGGAGCTGTTTTTT	CASSQGLAGGGTGELFF
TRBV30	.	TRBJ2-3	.	TGTGCCTGGACCGGCCGCCCCGGATCTAGCACAGATACGCAGTATTTT	CAWTGRPGSSTDTQYF
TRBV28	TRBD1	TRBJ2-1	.	TGTGCCAGCAGTTTAACGGGGGACAGGGATGGGAATGAGCAGTTCTTC	CASSLTGDRDGNEQFF
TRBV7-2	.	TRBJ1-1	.	TGTGCCAGCAGGTATACAACGAACACTGAAGCTTTCTTT	CASRYTTNTEAFF
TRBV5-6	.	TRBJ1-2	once	TGTGCCAGCAGCTTGGCCGGGGGCTACACCTTC	CASSLAGGYTF
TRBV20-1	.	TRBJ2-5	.	TGCAGTGCTACTGATATAGGGGAGACCCAGTACTTC	CSATDIGETQYF
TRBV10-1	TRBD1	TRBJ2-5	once	TGCGCCAGCAGTGAGATGGCAGGGGGCCAAGAGACCCAGTACTTC	CASSEMAGGQETQYF
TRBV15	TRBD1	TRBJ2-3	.	TGTGCCACCAAGACAGGGGGTAGCACAGATACGCAGTATTTT	CATKTGGSTDTQYF
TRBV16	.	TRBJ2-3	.	TGTGCCAGCAGCCAGGAGGCAGATACGCAGTATTTT	CASSQEADTQYF
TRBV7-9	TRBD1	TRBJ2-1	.	TGTGCCAGCGCCATAGGACAGGGTCACAATGAGCAGTTCTTC	CASAIGQGHNEQFF
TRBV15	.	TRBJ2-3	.	TGTGCCACCAGCGGGGGGCTGACTAGCACAGATACGCAGTATTTT	CATSGGLTSTDTQYF
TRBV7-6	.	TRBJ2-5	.	TGTGCCAGCAGCCCTAGACTCAGCCAAGAGACCCAGTACTTC	CASSPRLSQETQYF
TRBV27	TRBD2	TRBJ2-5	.	TGTGCCGGCGCCCGTATGTTCGGCGGGAGCGACCAAGAGACCCAGTACTTC	CAGARMFGGSDQETQYF
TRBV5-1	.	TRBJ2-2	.	TGCGCCAGCAGCTTGGCCATGGTAGCGGTTAAACGAACCGGGGAGCTGTTTTTT	CASSLAMVAVKRTGELFF
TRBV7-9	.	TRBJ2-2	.	TGTGCCAGCAGCTTAAGGGCTGTCATCGGTCGGAGAGGTACCGGGGAGCTGTTTTTT	CASSLRAVIGRRGTGELFF